Below, 25 T cell receptor beta chains from the same sample are listed, as sequenced in a study of T cells in women clearing cervical HPV infection. Assay used: immunoSEQ multiplex PCR; TCRdb lists only in-frame clones, some missing. The sample data list some 41,000 clones. Sequences were obtained from blood buffy coat. The receptors originated from a woman between 18 and 75 years old with a cervical HPV16 infection that either progressed to CIN3+ or cleared (not recorded which).

Of note for this clone: The CDR3 end falls 3 residues outside the read, so it is completed with the germline J gene. The gene calls are TRBV19 and TRBJ1-2; D unresolved. This CDR3 spans 14 amino acids. The germline gives CDR1 LNHDA, CDR2 SQIVND (reference sequence). The V gene lost 5 bases and the J gene lost 3 bases, with 13 bases spanning the gap. CDR3 bases read: TGTGCCAGTAGTTCCGGTGGACTGGACTATGGC. Translation: CASSSGGLDYG. The full CDR3 sequence reads CASSSGGLDYGYTF.

Regarding this clone: Coverage ceases 3 residues before the CDR3 finishes, and the germline J gene fills in the end. The V gene is TRBV7-9, the J gene TRBJ1-2; no reliable D call. The germline V and J ends were trimmed by 4 bases and 4 bases, with 10 bases remaining between them. The V gene's germline CDR1 is SEHNR and CDR2 FQNEAQ (reference sequence). The CDR3 is 13 residues long. Partial CDR3 DNA: TGTGCCAGCAGCTCTCAGGCTTTCTATGGC. This gives the protein CASSSQAFYG. The CDR3, in full, reads CASSSQAFYGYTF. The variable domain in full, completed from reference TRBV7-9 and TRBJ1-2, reads DTGVSQNPRHKITKRGQNVTFRCDPISEHNRLYWYRQTLGQGPEFLTYFQNEAQLEKSRLLSDRFSAERPKGSFSTLEIQRTEQGDSAMYLCASSSQAFYGYTFGSGTRLTVV.

As regards this clone: The read stops 3 residues short of the end of the CDR3; the missing end is completed from the germline J gene. This sequence joins TRBV7-9 and TRBJ1-3, with D unresolved. The CDR3 has 15 amino acids. Per the germline V gene, CDR1 is SEHNR and CDR2 is FQNEAQ (reference sequence). V dropped 2 bases and J dropped 0 bases, with 8 bases sitting between them. The CDR3 here is CASSLPLNSGNTIYF. Incomplete CDR3 DNA: TGTGCCAGCAGCTTACCACTGAACTCTGGAAACACC.

Points on this clone: The sequenced fragment ends 3 residues before the CDR3 boundary, so the rest is inferred from the germline J gene. The rearrangement links TRBV12-3 or TRBV12-4 to TRBJ1-1; possible D gene TRBD1, 5 bases. This CDR3 spans 12 amino acids. V was shortened by 7 bases and J by 1 base, with 7 bases between the two germline ends. The CDR3 DNA, read in part, is TGTGCCAGCACCGGGGGGAACACTGAA. This translates into CASTGGNTE. The CDR3 as a whole reads CASTGGNTEAFF.

About this clone itself: The read ends 3 residues shy of where the CDR3 ends; the end is completed using the germline J gene. This chain joins TRBV28 and TRBJ1-3; D may be TRBD1 (6 bases). Trimming left V 1 base short and J 4 bases short, with 11 bases between. This CDR3 contains 15 residues. CDR1 and CDR2 (germline): MDHEN, SYDVKM. The sequenced CDR3 bases are TGTGCCAGCAGTTTATTAACAGGGTCAGGAAACACC. This sequence encodes CASSLLTGSGNT. The complete CDR3 sequence is CASSLLTGSGNTIYF.

The CDR3 spells CASSISGAVYEQYF. The CDR3 DNA, read in part, is TGTGCCAGTAGTATTTCAGGGGCGGTCTACGAG. The V call is TRBV19, the J call TRBJ2-7; a weak D match, TRBD1 (6 bases). The read ends 3 residues shy of where the CDR3 ends; the end is completed using the germline J gene. The CDR3 covers 14 residues. Germline lookup yields CDR1 LNHDA and CDR2 SQIVND (reference sequence). V shed 3 bases and J shed 3 bases, with 12 bases lying between them.

The part of the CDR3 DNA that was read is TGTGCCAGCAGTGATGTCGGGGGGACAGATACG. Encoded protein: CASSDVGGTDT. The entire CDR3 protein reads CASSDVGGTDTQYF. This rearrangement joins TRBV2 to TRBJ2-3, with TRBD2 matching 7 bases. The read ends 3 residues early relative to the CDR3; the germline J gene fills the gap. This CDR3 is 14 amino acids long. Germline values: CDR1 SNHLY, CDR2 FYNNEI. V was pared by 3 bases and J by 3 bases, with 3 bases of the junction left unmatched.

For this clone: The read falls 3 residues short of the CDR3 end, and the missing part is taken from the germline J gene. The chain links TRBV19 to TRBJ2-5, with 8 bases aligning to TRBD1. The CDR3 covers 14 residues. Germline trimming cut 6 bases from V and 5 bases from J; bases unmatched to any gene: 8. CDR1 is LNHDA and CDR2 is SQIVND in the germline V gene (reference sequence). CDR3 DNA (partial): TGTGCCAGTAGCATTAGACAGGGGTGGGAGACC. Translation: CASSIRQGWET. The CDR3, in full, reads CASSIRQGWETQYF.

With respect to this clone: With the read ending 3 residues before the CDR3 end, the germline J gene is used to fill in that end. This sequence joins TRBV2 and TRBJ2-5; D is perhaps TRBD1 (5 bases). Germline V lookup: CDR1 SNHLY, CDR2 FYNNEI. V dropped 4 bases and J dropped 5 bases, with 20 bases sitting between them. The CDR3 spans 16 residues. Incomplete CDR3 DNA: TGTGCCAGCAGTGTGTTAGGCAGGGATTCAGGGGAGACC. This gives the protein CASSVLGRDSGET. The entire CDR3 reads CASSVLGRDSGETQYF.

In the case of this clone: The read falls 3 residues short of the CDR3 end, and the missing part is taken from the germline J gene. The chain has TRBV28 and TRBJ1-6, with D perhaps TRBD1 (5 bases). Trimming removed 6 bases from V and 2 bases from J, with 11 bases in between. Germline CDR1 reads MDHEN; CDR2 reads SYDVKM. This CDR3 is built from 15 residues. The CDR3 bases that were read are TGTGCCAGCAGGGGGCAGGGTGCCTATAATTCACCC. This gives the protein CASRGQGAYNSP. The whole CDR3 sequence reads CASRGQGAYNSPLHF.

Comments on this clone: The read terminates 3 residues before the CDR3 end, so the remaining end is supplied by the germline J gene. This chain joins TRBV20-1 and TRBJ2-7; a weak D match, TRBD1 (6 bases). Trimming stripped 6 bases from V and 2 bases from J, with 17 bases between. This CDR3 contains 14 residues. Germline assignment: CDR1 DFQATT and CDR2 SNEGSKA (reference sequence). The sequenced part of the CDR3 DNA is TGCAGTGCCTCGTCGGCAGGGGACACCTACGAG. Its protein is CSASSAGDTYE. The whole CDR3 protein reads CSASSAGDTYEQYF.

Details on this clone: The read ends 3 residues before the CDR3 terminus; that terminus is restored from the germline J gene. The chain carries TRBV18 and TRBJ2-5, with unresolved D. Trimming shortened V by 4 bases and J by 7 bases, and 22 bases separated the two germline ends. Germline CDR1 reads KGHSH; CDR2 reads LQKENI. CDR3 length: 16 amino acids. The sequenced part of the CDR3 DNA is TGTGCCAGCTCACTACCGTCAAGATCACAATTTCCGACC. It translates to CASSLPSRSQFPT. The entire CDR3 reads CASSLPSRSQFPTQYF.

To note about this clone: The CDR3 extends 3 residues past the end of the read, so its final part is completed from the germline J gene. The V call is TRBV6-2 or TRBV6-3, the J call TRBJ2-7; 8 positions agree with TRBD1. After removal of 6 bases from V and 6 bases from J, the junction contained 4 bases not matched to a gene. The CDR3 extends over 12 amino acids. The V gene's germline CDR1 is MNHEY and CDR2 SVGEGT. The DNA read from the CDR3 is TGTGCCAGCAGATCCGACAGGGGCGAG. Protein product: CASRSDRGE. The CDR3 reads in full as CASRSDRGEQYF.

Regarding this clone: The CDR3 goes on 3 residues after the read ends, and that part is filled in from the germline J gene. The chain links TRBV20-1 to TRBJ2-7, with D maybe TRBD1 (7 bases). Germline V gene sequence: CDR1 DFQATT, CDR2 SNEGSKA (reference sequence). The V end lost 6 bases, the J end lost 3 bases, and 21 bases lay between the germline ends. CDR3 length equals 15 residues. The CDR3 spells CSAGGGTSGDYEQYF. Partial CDR3 DNA: TGCAGTGCAGGGGGCGGGACTTCGGGGGACTACGAG.

As to this clone: Read data end 3 residues before the CDR3 end; the end is taken from the germline J gene. The chain joins TRBV13 to TRBJ2-7; D may be TRBD1 (6 bases). Trimming stripped 4 bases from V and 0 bases from J, with 10 bases between. The germline gives CDR1 PRHDT, CDR2 FYEKMQ (reference sequence). The CDR3 spans 14 residues. This CDR3 reads CASSYDRSSYEQYF. CDR3 DNA (partial): TGTGCCAGCAGCTACGACAGGAGCTCCTACGAG.

With regard to this clone: The DNA ends 3 residues before the CDR3 does, and the rest of the CDR3 is filled in from the germline J gene. This rearrangement joins TRBV7-9 to TRBJ2-3; 7 bases align to TRBD1. The CDR3 contains 15 residues. V dropped 1 base and J dropped 6; count of bases not matched to a gene: 7. From germline, CDR1 is SEHNR and CDR2 FQNEAQ (reference sequence). This CDR3 reads CASSLVNRGEDTQYF. The DNA read from the CDR3 is TGTGCCAGCAGCTTAGTGAACAGGGGCGAGGATACG.

Comment on this clone: The CDR3 goes on 3 residues after the read ends, and that part is filled in from the germline J gene. The chain combines TRBV19 with TRBJ1-4; 7 nucleotides match TRBD1. This CDR3 region has 13 residues. Trimming at V came to 9 bases and at J to 7 bases, leaving 8 bases not matched to a gene. In germline, CDR1 is LNHDA, CDR2 SQIVND (reference sequence). The DNA read from the CDR3 is TGTGCCAGCCGGGGACAGTTGGGTGAAAAA. Protein sequence: CASRGQLGEK. The full CDR3 sequence reads CASRGQLGEKLFF. The complete variable domain, with remaining parts taken from reference TRBV19 and TRBJ1-4, reads DGGITQSPKYLFRKEGQNVTLSCEQNLNHDAMYWYRQDPGQGLRLIYYSQIVNDFQKGDIAEGYSVSREKKESFPLTVTSAQKNPTAFYLCASRGQLGEKLFFGSGTQLSVL.

As regards this clone: The read is 3 residues too short to cover the CDR3 end, so that end is filled in from the germline J gene. The chain has TRBV7-9 and TRBJ1-1; D might be TRBD1 (6 bases). Trimming left V 6 bases short and J 4 bases short, with 12 bases between. This CDR3 contains 13 residues. Germline V gene lookup returns CDR1 SEHNR and CDR2 FQNEAQ (reference sequence). The covered CDR3 bases are TGTGCCAGCAGACAGGGTGTGACCACTGAA. Translated, it gives CASRQGVTTE. The whole CDR3 reads CASRQGVTTEAFF.

With regard to this clone: The read terminates 3 residues before the CDR3 end, so the remaining end is supplied by the germline J gene. J is TRBJ1-1 and V is TRBV29-1, with 7 positions matching TRBD1. After removal of 4 bases from V and 0 bases from J, the junction contained 11 bases not matched to a gene. CDR1 SQVTM and CDR2 ANQGSEA come from the germline V gene. The CDR3 has 16 amino acids. CDR3 residues: CSVADRVEIMNTEAFF. The DNA read from the CDR3 is TGCAGCGTTGCCGACAGGGTGGAGATCATGAACACTGAA.

As regards this clone: The read halts 3 residues ahead of the CDR3 end, with the missing end drawn from the germline J gene. The genes are TRBV5-1 and TRBJ1-2; TRBD1 matches at 8 bases. The germline CDR1 and CDR2 sequences are SGHRS and YFSETQ. V trimming: 4 bases; J trimming: 6 bases; junction bases outside the gene matches: 5. The CDR3 is made up of 13 amino acids. Incomplete CDR3 DNA: TGCGCCAGCAGCGAGGACAGGGCAGATGGC. This sequence encodes CASSEDRADG. The full CDR3 reads CASSEDRADGYTF.

On this clone: The read stops 3 residues short of the end of the CDR3; the missing end is completed from the germline J gene. The chain carries TRBV5-6 and TRBJ2-7, with 11 nucleotides matching TRBD1. The CDR3 covers 14 residues. Germline V gives CDR1 SGHDT, CDR2 YYEEEE. V shed 4 bases and J 5 bases; nucleotides not matched to a gene: 5. Partial CDR3 DNA: TGTGCCAGCAGCCCGAGGACAGGGGGCCACGAG. Encoded protein: CASSPRTGGHE. The whole CDR3 sequence is CASSPRTGGHEQYF.

About this clone: The read halts 3 residues ahead of the CDR3 end, with the missing end drawn from the germline J gene. The V and J genes are TRBV9 and TRBJ1-4, with D possibly TRBD1 on 6 matching bases. The CDR3 runs to 16 residues. V lost 4 bases and J 0 bases, leaving 13 bases between the germline ends. Germline V gives CDR1 SGDLS, CDR2 YYNGEE. CDR3 protein: CASSPTGTTTNEKLFF. Partial CDR3 DNA: TGTGCCAGCAGCCCAACAGGGACCACAACTAATGAAAAA.

Comments on this clone: Sequencing ends 3 residues short of the CDR3 end; the germline J gene provides the rest. The genes are TRBV5-1 and TRBJ2-3; 8 nucleotides line up with TRBD2. The CDR3 runs 16 residues. CDR1 and CDR2 from the germline V gene are SGHRS and YFSETQ. Losses at the gene ends were 4 bases for V and 4 bases for J; bases not matched to a gene: 11. The sequenced CDR3 bases are TGCGCCAGCAGCCCGGAGGCGCGGGGGGTCCCAGATACG. It is translated as CASSPEARGVPDT. The whole CDR3 sequence reads CASSPEARGVPDTQYF.

A word on this clone: The sequence runs out 3 residues before the end of the CDR3; the remainder is reconstructed from the germline J gene. The V gene is TRBV11-3, the J gene TRBJ2-1; the D gene is possibly TRBD1 (6 bases). The germline V gene has CDR1 SGHNT and CDR2 YENEEA. The CDR3 runs to 15 residues. Trimming left V 5 bases short and J 2 bases short, with 13 bases between. Here the CDR3 reads CASSTTGLAYNEQFF. Partial CDR3 DNA: TGTGCCAGCAGCACCACAGGGCTAGCCTACAATGAG.

As for this clone: The CDR3 extends 3 residues past the end of the read, so its final part is completed from the germline J gene. The chain joins TRBV6-2 or TRBV6-3 to TRBJ2-5; a possible D gene is TRBD1 (5 bases). V lost 2 bases and J lost 1, with 14 bases in between. Germline CDR1 MNHEY, CDR2 SVGEGT. The CDR3 totals 16 residues. The chain's CDR3 is CASSYIPLQGQETQYF. The sequenced CDR3 bases are TGTGCCAGCAGTTACATTCCGCTCCAGGGCCAAGAGACC.